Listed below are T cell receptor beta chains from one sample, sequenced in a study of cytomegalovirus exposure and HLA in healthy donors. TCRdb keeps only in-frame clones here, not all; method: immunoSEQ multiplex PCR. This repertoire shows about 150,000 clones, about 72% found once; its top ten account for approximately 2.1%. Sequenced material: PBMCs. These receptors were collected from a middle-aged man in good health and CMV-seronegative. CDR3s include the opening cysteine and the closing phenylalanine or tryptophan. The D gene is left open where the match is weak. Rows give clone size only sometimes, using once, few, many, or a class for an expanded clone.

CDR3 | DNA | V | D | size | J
CASSLVGTLSGNTIYF | TGTGCCAGCAGCTTGGTTGGGACACTCTCTGGAAACACCATATATTTT | TRBV5-6 | . | . | TRBJ1-3
CASSLSASGTTDTQYF | TGTGCCAGCAGTTTATCGGCTAGCGGGACCACAGATACGCAGTATTTT | TRBV27 | TRBD2 | . | TRBJ2-3
CAISFGGEGDEQFF | TGTGCCATCAGTTTTGGGGGGGAAGGGGATGAGCAGTTCTTC | TRBV10-3 | TRBD2 | . | TRBJ2-1
CASSRRQATNEKLFF | TGTGCCAGTAGTAGACGACAAGCAACTAATGAAAAACTGTTTTTT | TRBV19 | . | few | TRBJ1-4
CASSESTQENEKLFF | TGCGCCAGCAGTGAGTCGACTCAAGAGAATGAAAAACTGTTTTTT | TRBV10-1 | . | . | TRBJ1-4
CASSALDSSYNEQFF | TGTGCCAGCAGCGCCTTGGACAGCTCCTACAATGAGCAGTTCTTC | TRBV6-1 | . | . | TRBJ2-1
CASSLGHSAYEQYF | TGTGCCAGCAGCCTAGGACATAGCGCTTACGAGCAGTACTTC | TRBV9 | . | . | TRBJ2-7
CASSQNGGAEAFF | TGTGCCAGCAGCCAAAATGGTGGAGCTGAAGCTTTCTTT | TRBV7-9 | . | few | TRBJ1-1
CSVEEGLALYNEQFF | TGCAGCGTTGAGGAGGGACTAGCCCTGTACAATGAGCAGTTCTTC | TRBV29-1 | TRBD2 | once | TRBJ2-1
CASSSIKSRQVDSNQPQHF | TGTGCCAGCAGTTCTATTAAAAGCCGACAGGTGGATAGCAATCAGCCCCAGCATTTT | TRBV28 | . | . | TRBJ1-5
CAWSVGRNTGELFF | TGTGCCTGGAGTGTGGGCCGGAACACCGGGGAGCTGTTTTTT | TRBV30 | . | . | TRBJ2-2
CASSFGAEAFF | TGTGCCAGCAGCTTTGGGGCCGAAGCTTTCTTT | TRBV7-9 | . | . | TRBJ1-1
CASSSDSQNTEAFF | TGTGCCAGCAGCTCGGACAGCCAGAACACTGAAGCTTTCTTT | TRBV7-9 | . | few | TRBJ1-1
CASRIAGGPLETQYF | TGTGCCAGCAGAATAGCGGGAGGGCCCTTGGAGACCCAGTACTTC | TRBV6-5 | TRBD2 | . | TRBJ2-5
CASSGGGGSGANVLPF | TGTGCCAGCAGCGGAGGGGGGGGCTCTGGGGCCAACGTCCTGCCTTTC | TRBV5-6 | . | few | TRBJ2-6
CASSLAMTSSYEQYF | TGTGCCAGCAGCTTAGCGATGACTAGCTCCTACGAGCAGTACTTC | TRBV7-2 | . | few | TRBJ2-7
CASSSDRSGQPQHF | TGTGCCAGCAGTTCCGACAGGTCGGGGCAGCCCCAGCATTTT | TRBV27 | . | . | TRBJ1-5
CASSPNKAGKGQPQHF | TGTGCCAGCAGCCCCAATAAGGCAGGGAAAGGTCAGCCCCAGCATTTT | TRBV28 | . | . | TRBJ1-5
CASSQVVALAGGTQYF | TGTGCCAGCAGCCAAGTCGTGGCACTAGCGGGTGGAACGCAGTATTTT | TRBV14 | TRBD2 | . | TRBJ2-3
CASSLPGYEQYF | TGTGCCAGCAGCCTTCCGGGATACGAGCAGTACTTC | TRBV7-6 | . | . | TRBJ2-7
CASSPGTGGVETQYF | TGTGCCAGCAGCCCGGGGACAGGGGGCGTAGAGACCCAGTACTTC | TRBV9 | TRBD1 | few | TRBJ2-5
CASTQTGTASSGANVLTF | TGTGCCAGCACCCAAACGGGGACAGCTTCCTCTGGGGCCAACGTCCTGACTTTC | TRBV2 | TRBD1 | . | TRBJ2-6
CASSQEQGNEKLFF | TGTGCCAGCAGCCAAGAACAGGGCAATGAAAAACTGTTTTTT | TRBV4-2 | . | once | TRBJ1-4
CASGSGLNTEAFF | TGTGCCAGCGGCTCGGGTTTGAACACTGAAGCTTTCTTT | TRBV2 | . | . | TRBJ1-1
CAWTQRITGEQYF | TGTGCCTGGACTCAGCGGATCACAGGGGAGCAGTACTTC | TRBV30 | . | . | TRBJ2-7
CASRYGGTTEAFF | TGCGCCAGCAGATACGGGGGGACGACTGAAGCTTTCTTT | TRBV5-1 | . | . | TRBJ1-1
CASSSGYRGRLAGTYEQYF | TGTGCCAGCAGCTCCGGGTACAGGGGGCGTCTAGCGGGAACCTACGAGCAGTACTTC | TRBV7-8 | . | . | TRBJ2-7
CASSYGGQTTNYGYTF | TGTGCCAGCAGTTACGGTGGACAGACAACTAACTATGGCTACACCTTC | TRBV6-6 | . | . | TRBJ1-2
CATSSLLGATDTQYF | TGTGCCACCAGTTCACTATTAGGGGCCACAGATACGCAGTATTTT | TRBV15 | . | few | TRBJ2-3
CASSLLTSPRYEQYF | TGTGCCAGCAGTTTATTGACTAGTCCGCGCTACGAGCAGTACTTC | TRBV27 | . | . | TRBJ2-7
CSARIGNTIYF | TGCAGTGCTCGTATTGGAAACACCATATATTTT | TRBV20-1 | . | . | TRBJ1-3
CASSPPMWGQGDYGYTF | TGCGCCAGCAGCCCGCCCATGTGGGGACAGGGAGACTATGGCTACACCTTC | TRBV4-1 | TRBD1 | . | TRBJ1-2
CASSPTGGQPQHF | TGTGCCAGCTCACCAACCGGGGGTCAGCCCCAGCATTTT | TRBV18 | . | few | TRBJ1-5
CASSPSIRGWEILYGYTF | TGTGCCAGTAGTCCGAGCATTCGGGGTTGGGAAATTCTTTATGGCTACACCTTC | TRBV19 | . | . | TRBJ1-2
CASSLVPQGYTGELFF | TGTGCCAGCAGCTTAGTGCCACAGGGATACACCGGGGAGCTGTTTTTT | TRBV11-2 | . | . | TRBJ2-2
CASSLDSYGYTF | TGTGCCAGCAGCCTTGACAGTTATGGCTACACCTTC | TRBV5-4 | . | . | TRBJ1-2
CASSLGLGETQYF | TGTGCCAGCAGTTTAGGGCTTGGGGAGACCCAGTACTTC | TRBV27 | . | . | TRBJ2-5
CASSLVAGNAYNEQFF | TGTGCCAGCAGCTTAGTGGCGGGGAATGCCTACAATGAGCAGTTCTTC | TRBV7-8 | . | . | TRBJ2-1
CASSGQGHYGYTF | TGTGCCAGCAGTGGACAGGGTCACTATGGCTACACCTTC | TRBV6-6 | TRBD1 | . | TRBJ1-2
CASSLGQVNEKLFF | TGCGCCAGCAGCTTGGGTCAGGTTAATGAAAAACTGTTTTTT | TRBV5-1 | . | . | TRBJ1-4
CAWSAPQSLASGRGYQETQYF | TGTGCCTGGAGTGCGCCCCAGAGCCTGGCTAGCGGGCGGGGGTACCAAGAGACCCAGTACTTC | TRBV30 | TRBD2 | few | TRBJ2-5
CASSVSVNTEAFF | TGTGCCAGCAGTGTCAGCGTGAACACTGAAGCTTTCTTT | TRBV9 | . | . | TRBJ1-1
CASRPSVAGASSTDTQYF | TGTGCCAGCAGGCCCTCGGTGGCGGGAGCCTCTAGCACAGATACGCAGTATTTT | TRBV27 | TRBD2 | . | TRBJ2-3
CAWSPDRGPTYEQYF | TGTGCCTGGAGTCCGGACAGGGGGCCGACCTACGAGCAGTACTTC | TRBV30 | TRBD1 | . | TRBJ2-7
CASSLDLRTQYF | TGTGCCAGCAGTTTGGACTTGAGGACCCAGTACTTC | TRBV6-5 | . | . | TRBJ2-5
CASDSGREALYEQYF | TGTGCCAGTGATTCCGGGCGGGAGGCCCTCTACGAGCAGTACTTC | TRBV6-6 | TRBD2 | few | TRBJ2-7
CASSLGTGAGNTIYF | TGTGCCAGCAGCCTGGGGACGGGGGCTGGAAACACCATATATTTT | TRBV5-4 | . | . | TRBJ1-3
CASSLALAGGGEQFF | TGTGCCAGCAGCTTAGCTCTAGCGGGAGGCGGGGAGCAGTTCTTC | TRBV5-4 | TRBD2 | few | TRBJ2-1
CASSVAIGTSGSGYNEQFF | TGTGCCAGCAGCGTAGCTATCGGGACTAGCGGAAGCGGGTACAATGAGCAGTTCTTC | TRBV9 | TRBD2 | . | TRBJ2-1
CASSLGRDRDEQYF | TGTGCCAGCAGCTTAGGTCGGGACAGGGACGAGCAGTACTTC | TRBV7-9 | TRBD1 | . | TRBJ2-7
CASSQAGSGNEQFF | TGCGCCAGCAGCCAAGCGGGTAGCGGCAATGAGCAGTTCTTC | TRBV4-1 | . | few | TRBJ2-1
CASSQHGGGNTIYF | TGCGCCAGCAGCCAACACGGGGGGGGAAACACCATATATTTT | TRBV4-1 | . | . | TRBJ1-3
CASSSTGRRSEKLFF | TGCGCCAGCAGCTCGACAGGGCGGAGGAGTGAAAAACTGTTTTTT | TRBV5-1 | TRBD1 | . | TRBJ1-4